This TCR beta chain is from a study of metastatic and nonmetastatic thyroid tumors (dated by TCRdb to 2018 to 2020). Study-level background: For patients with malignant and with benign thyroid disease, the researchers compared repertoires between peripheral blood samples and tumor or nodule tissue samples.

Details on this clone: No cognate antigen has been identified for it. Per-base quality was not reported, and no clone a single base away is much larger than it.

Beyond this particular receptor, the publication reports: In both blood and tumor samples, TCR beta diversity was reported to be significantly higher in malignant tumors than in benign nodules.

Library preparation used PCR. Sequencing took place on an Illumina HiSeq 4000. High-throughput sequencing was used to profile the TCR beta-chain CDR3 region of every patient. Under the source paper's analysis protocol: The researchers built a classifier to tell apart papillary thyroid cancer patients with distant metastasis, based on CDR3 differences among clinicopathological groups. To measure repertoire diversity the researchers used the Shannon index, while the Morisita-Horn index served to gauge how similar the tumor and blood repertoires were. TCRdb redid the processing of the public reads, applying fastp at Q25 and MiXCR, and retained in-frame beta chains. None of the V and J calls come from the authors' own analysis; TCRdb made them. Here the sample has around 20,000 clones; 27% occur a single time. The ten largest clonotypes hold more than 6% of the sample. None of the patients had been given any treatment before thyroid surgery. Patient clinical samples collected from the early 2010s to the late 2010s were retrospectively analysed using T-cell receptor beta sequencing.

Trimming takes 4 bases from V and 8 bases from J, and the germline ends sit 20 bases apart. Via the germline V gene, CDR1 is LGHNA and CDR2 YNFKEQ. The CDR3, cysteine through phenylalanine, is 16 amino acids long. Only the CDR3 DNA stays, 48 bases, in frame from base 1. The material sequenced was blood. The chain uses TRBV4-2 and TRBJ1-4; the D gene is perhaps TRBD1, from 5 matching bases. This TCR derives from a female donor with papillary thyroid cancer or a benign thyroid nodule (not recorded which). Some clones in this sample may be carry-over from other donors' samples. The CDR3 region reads CASSLLPGGSGEKLFF. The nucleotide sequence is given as TGTGCCAGCAGCCTTCTACCGGGGGGATCGGGGGAAAAACTGTTTTTT.